This paragraph covers one TCR beta chain sequence. The table came from immunoSEQ multiplex PCR; TCRdb's copy has only in-frame clones and leaves some out. Of under 450,000 clones in the sample, around nine tenths were seen once. This sample was taken from a study of control samples from healthy donors and cancer patients. The germline CDR1 and CDR2 sequences are SNHLY and FYNNEI. V was shortened by 7 bases and J by 2 bases, with 11 bases between the two germline ends. The CDR3 spans 13 residues. The origin of this receptor is a man aged 40-50 years with head and neck cancer. The chain uses TRBV2 and TRBJ1-2; maybe TRBD1 (6 bases). The source material was PBMCs. The CDR3 nucleotides are TGTGCCAGCAAAACAGGGAGGAACTATGGCTACACCTTC. It specifies CASKTGRNYGYTF.